These 20 T cell receptor beta chains were all obtained from the same sample, sequenced in a study of T cell responses to AZD1222 COVID-19 vaccine. TCRdb keeps only in-frame clones here, not all; method: immunoSEQ multiplex PCR. Of 85,000 to 110,000 clones listed, 90% to 95% are singletons. The specimen comprised peripheral blood, sampled on day 0 of AZD1222 vaccination. All receptors come from an adult in good health.

The J gene is TRBJ2-7, the V gene TRBV20-1, with no clear D. V lost 1 base and J 12 bases, leaving 4 bases between the germline ends. The CDR3 is 8 amino acids. Germline lookup yields CDR1 DFQATT and CDR2 SNEGSKA (reference sequence). In DNA form, the CDR3 reads TGCAGTGCTAGAGGGGTGTACTTC. It codes for CSARGVYF.

The V gene is TRBV2, the J gene TRBJ1-3, with D hard to call. Germline V lookup: CDR1 SNHLY, CDR2 FYNNEI. Trimming removed 4 bases from V and 4 bases from J, with 2 bases in between. The CDR3 is made up of 11 amino acids. Here the CDR3 DNA reads TGTGCCAGCAGTGGGGGAAACACCATATATTTT. Amino acids: CASSGGNTIYF.

This rearrangement joins TRBV19 to TRBJ2-3; D possibly corresponds to TRBD2 (5 bases). The CDR3 covers 12 residues. Germline V gene data show CDR1 as LNHDA and CDR2 as SQIVND (reference sequence). V lost 6 bases, J lost 6 bases, and 10 bases lay in between. The CDR3 bases are TGTGCCAGTAGGGCCGGAGGTGATACGCAGTATTTT. This sequence encodes CASRAGGDTQYF.

The chain is built from TRBV7-2 and TRBJ2-7; TRBD1 matches 9 bases. The junction had 7 bases not matched to a gene; V was cut back by 1 base and J by 9 bases. Germline lookup yields CDR1 SGHTA and CDR2 FQGNSA. The CDR3 length is 14 residues. CDR3 DNA sequence: TGTGCCAGCAGCTTAGATGGGACAGGGAACCGGCAGTACTTC. This codes for CASSLDGTGNRQYF.

Note on this clone: Other DNA sequences in this specimen translate into the identical CDR3. The chain joins TRBV18 to TRBJ2-5, with D perhaps TRBD1 or TRBD2 (5 bases each). The length of the CDR3 is 13 residues. Germline V CDR1 and CDR2: KGHSH, LQKENI. V was pared by 6 bases and J by 5 bases, with 13 bases between. The CDR3 protein is CASSPGRLETQYF. The CDR3 DNA follows: TGTGCCAGCTCCCCGGGGCGCCTGGAGACCCAGTACTTC.

In this sample, this clone turned up once. V usage is TRBV28 and J usage is TRBJ2-3; no firm D call. Trimming took off 3 bases at V and 4 bases at J, with 11 bases between the two ends. Germline CDR1 MDHEN, CDR2 SYDVKM. This CDR3 is built from 14 residues. The CDR3: CASSFRPGADTQYF. The CDR3 coding sequence is TGTGCCAGCAGTTTTCGCCCAGGCGCAGATACGCAGTATTTT. The variable domain in full, completed from reference TRBV28 and TRBJ2-3, reads DVKVTQSSRYLVKRTGEKVFLECVQDMDHENMFWYRQDPGLGLRLIYFSYDVKMKEKGDIPEGYSVSREKKERFSLILESASTNQTSMYLCASSFRPGADTQYFGPGTRLTVL.

The DNA of the CDR3 is TGCGCCAGCAGCCGTCAGCGGGAGGTGGCCGGGGAGCTGTTTTTT. Translation gives CASSRQREVAGELFF. This chain connects TRBV5-1 to TRBJ2-2, with 9 bases that match TRBD2. Trimming took 4 bases from V and 6 from J; bases not matched to a gene: 7. Germline assignment: CDR1 SGHRS and CDR2 YFSETQ. CDR3 length equals 15 residues.

The chain uses TRBV2 and TRBJ2-5; 12 positions agree with TRBD1. Unmatched junction bases numbered 8, after V lost 4 bases and J lost 5 bases. Germline V gene lookup returns CDR1 SNHLY and CDR2 FYNNEI. The CDR3 consists of 16 residues. CDR3 nucleotides: TGTGCCAGCAGTGCGGGGACAGGGGGCCGGTGGGAGACCCAGTACTTC. It codes for CASSAGTGGRWETQYF.

V and J are TRBV4-1 and TRBJ2-3; D perhaps matches TRBD2 (6 bases). The germline V gene has CDR1 MGHRA and CDR2 YSYEKL. V dropped 2 bases and J dropped 4 bases, with 16 bases sitting between them. The CDR3 has 16 residues. The CDR3, as DNA: TGCGCCAGCAGCCAAATAGGGCGGGAAGTCTCAGATACGCAGTATTTT. This encodes CASSQIGREVSDTQYF.

The V and J genes are TRBV6-5 and TRBJ2-7; 7 nucleotides agree with TRBD2. Germline V gene sequence: CDR1 MNHEY, CDR2 SVGAGI. V gave up 0 bases and J gave up 5 bases; unmatched junction bases: 7. CDR3 size: 15 residues. Written as DNA, the CDR3 is TGTGCCAGCAGTTACTCGGGGGGAGGGTCCCACGAGCAGTACTTC. Translation gives CASSYSGGGSHEQYF.

The chain couples TRBV23-1 to TRBJ2-3; D not certain. TRBV23-1 is an open reading frame whose function is uncertain. The ends were cut back, 3 bases at V and 7 bases at J, with 26 bases in the middle. The CDR3 has 18 residues. The CDR3 DNA reads TGCGCCAGCAGTCACCAATTACCCCGAGACCGGACCTACAATACGCAGTATTTT. This gives the protein CASSHQLPRDRTYNTQYF.

V is TRBV2 and J is TRBJ1-2; D call uncertain. The germline V gene has CDR1 SNHLY and CDR2 FYNNEI. Trimming took 1 base from V and 3 from J, leaving 6 bases between them. This CDR3 is 13 amino acids long. CDR3 sequence reads: CASSEETDYGYTF. The CDR3 region has the DNA TGTGCCAGCAGTGAAGAAACAGACTATGGCTACACCTTC.

CDR3 amino acids: CAIRAGTNSYEQYF. The CDR3 coding sequence is TGTGCCATCAGAGCCGGGACAAATTCCTACGAGCAGTACTTC. The V and J genes are TRBV10-3 and TRBJ2-7; the D gene is possibly TRBD1 (6 bases). The CDR3 has 14 amino acids. Germline values: CDR1 ENHRY, CDR2 SYGVKD. Trimming cost V 6 bases and J 1 base, with 13 bases left between them.

The chain has TRBV2 and TRBJ1-6; D remains ambiguous. The CDR3 covers 13 residues. Trimming stripped 8 bases from V and 5 bases from J, with 10 bases between. The germline V gene has CDR1 SNHLY and CDR2 FYNNEI. The CDR3 sequence is CASQDRNNSPLHF. Here the CDR3 DNA reads TGTGCCAGCCAGGACCGAAATAATTCACCCCTCCACTTT.

This chain joins TRBV12-3 or TRBV12-4 and TRBJ1-4; the D gene is possibly TRBD1 (6 bases). This CDR3 comprises 12 residues. V was shortened by 6 bases and J by 11 bases, with 13 bases between the two germline ends. The CDR3 DNA reads as TGTGCCAGCAGCCTGGGAGGGGGGAAACTGTTTTTT. This translates into CASSLGGGKLFF.

The genes are TRBV4-2 and TRBJ2-5, with 14 bases that match TRBD2. V trimming: 1 base; J trimming: 5 bases; junction bases outside the gene matches: 9. CDR1 LGHNA and CDR2 YNFKEQ come from the germline V gene. This CDR3 is 18 amino acids long. In nucleotides, the CDR3 is TGTGCCAGCAGCCAAGCGCCTGGGACTAGCGGGAGTAGTGAGACCCAGTACTTC. It codes for CASSQAPGTSGSSETQYF.

CDR3: CASSLRVNNEQYF. DNA of the CDR3: TGTGCCAGCAGCTTAAGGGTGAACAACGAGCAGTACTTC. This sequence joins TRBV7-3 and TRBJ2-7; D call uncertain. In germline, CDR1 is SGHTA, CDR2 FQGTGA. V lost 1 base and J 5 bases, leaving 9 bases between the germline ends. The CDR3 extends over 13 amino acids. Using reference TRBV7-3 and TRBJ2-7 for the parts outside the CDR3, the full variable domain is GAGVSQTPSNKVTEKGKYVELRCDPISGHTALYWYRQSLGQGPEFLIYFQGTGAADDSGLPNDRFFAVRPEGSVSTLKIQRTERGDSAVYLCASSLRVNNEQYFGPGTRLTVT.

V usage is TRBV5-1 and J usage is TRBJ1-6; D remains unclear. V was shortened by 3 bases and J by 0 bases, with 10 bases between the two germline ends. The CDR3 length is 16 residues. Germline V gene data show CDR1 as SGHRS and CDR2 as YFSETQ. CDR3 in DNA: TGCGCCAGCAGCTCTCTGGAGGGCTCCTATAATTCACCCCTCCACTTT. Amino acids: CASSSLEGSYNSPLHF.

The genes are TRBV7-2 and TRBJ2-3; 11 bases are a match to TRBD2. Germline CDR1 reads SGHTA; CDR2 reads FQGNSA. The CDR3 totals 16 residues. Unmatched junction bases numbered 8, after V lost 1 base and J lost 8 bases. CDR3 residues: CASSLGLAGGPVTQYF. The CDR3, as DNA: TGTGCCAGCAGCTTAGGGCTAGCGGGAGGACCCGTTACGCAGTATTTT.

This rearrangement joins TRBV5-1 to TRBJ2-7; TRBD2 matches 9 bases. The CDR3 covers 14 residues. The V gene end was trimmed by 2 bases and the J gene end by 6 bases; junction bases not matched to a gene: 6. From germline, CDR1 is SGHRS and CDR2 YFSETQ. The CDR3 bases are TGCGCCAGCAGCTTCTTAGCGGGAGTTGGCGAGCAGTACTTC. It is translated as CASSFLAGVGEQYF.